One sample yielded the 32 T cell receptor beta chains listed below, sequenced in a study of OX40 agonist ivuxolimab in advanced cancers. Profiling relied on immunoSEQ multiplex PCR, and the TCRdb table lists in-frame clones only, not all of them. The sample includes some 66,000 clones, around 83% of them seen just once. This specimen was CD4+ or CD8+ T cells sorted from blood, taken in a trial of the OX40 agonist ivuxolimab. The receptors here all came from an adult with an advanced solid tumor such as melanoma, head and neck, liver or kidney cancer.

V and J are TRBV19 and TRBJ1-1; a weak D match, TRBD1 (5 bases). Germline CDR1 reads LNHDA; CDR2 reads SQIVND (reference sequence). The V end lost 6 bases, the J end lost 5 bases, and 19 bases lay between the germline ends. This CDR3 is 15 amino acids long. The CDR3 nucleotides read TGTGCCAGTAGCAAGGGATGGGGGGGAAGTACTGAAGCTTTCTTT. Translated: CASSKGWGGSTEAFF.

The chain couples TRBV7-8 to TRBJ2-1; 8 bases match TRBD2. J lost 2 bases, V lost 0 bases, and 0 bases had no gene match. This CDR3 has 15 amino acids. The germline CDR1 and CDR2 sequences are SGHVS and FQNEAQ. The CDR3 here is CASSLASGTYNEQFF. CDR3 DNA sequence: TGTGCCAGCAGCTTAGCTAGCGGGACCTACAATGAGCAGTTCTTC.

J is TRBJ2-7 and V is TRBV4-2; D gene uncertain. V was pared by 5 bases and J by 0 bases, with 11 bases between. CDR1 is LGHNA and CDR2 is YNFKEQ in the germline V gene. The CDR3 has 14 amino acids. The CDR3 spells CASSSGPSSYEQYF. Written as DNA, the CDR3 is TGTGCCAGCAGCTCAGGTCCCAGCTCCTACGAGCAGTACTTC.

Notes on this clone: One base away lies a much larger clone, so this may be a sequencing read error. The chain recombines TRBV10-3 with TRBJ1-2; D gene unclear. The length of the CDR3 is 13 residues. Germline V gene sequence: CDR1 ENHRY, CDR2 SYGVKD. V was shortened by 2 bases and J by 0 bases, with 4 bases between the two germline ends. The CDR3 spells CAISEEANYGYTF. The CDR3 nucleotides read TGTGCCATCAGTGAGGAGGCTAACTATGGCTACACCTTC.

The genes are TRBV28 and TRBJ2-4, with 8 nucleotides matching TRBD1. The CDR3 is 17 amino acids. CDR1 is MDHEN, CDR2 SYDVKM, per germline. The ends lost 3 bases at V and 7 bases at J; junction bases unmatched: 14. The CDR3 is CASSLDKWEQGANIQYF. CDR3 in DNA: TGTGCCAGCAGTTTGGATAAGTGGGAGCAGGGGGCGAACATTCAGTACTTC.

The gene calls are TRBV11-3 and TRBJ2-1; 8 positions match TRBD2. J was trimmed by 6 bases and V by 0 bases; bases with no gene match: 13. CDR3 size: 18 residues. Germline CDR1 is SGHNT and CDR2 is YENEEA. CDR3 region: CASSLDPPGSGGRNEQFF. As DNA, the CDR3 is TGTGCCAGCAGCTTAGACCCCCCCGGAAGCGGGGGACGCAATGAGCAGTTCTTC.

At least ten counts were recorded for this clone. This chain links TRBV13 with TRBJ1-1; weak D call: TRBD1 (5 bases). Germline V gene lookup returns CDR1 PRHDT and CDR2 FYEKMQ (reference sequence). Trimming took off 4 bases at V and 1 base at J, with 16 bases between the two ends. This CDR3 region has 16 residues. CDR3 nucleotides: TGTGCCAGCAGCTCTGACGTCTGGGGGTCGAACACTGAAGCTTTCTTT. This sequence encodes CASSSDVWGSNTEAFF. Filled out from reference TRBV13 and TRBJ1-1, the complete variable domain reads AAGVIQSPRHLIKEKRETATLKCYPIPRHDTVYWYQQGPGQDPQFLISFYEKMQSDKGSIPDRFSAQQFSDYHSELNMSSLELGDSALYFCASSSDVWGSNTEAFFGQGTRLTVV.

This clone appeared a few times. The chain is built from TRBV9 and TRBJ2-2; D is ambiguous. The CDR3 has 16 amino acids. Trimming pared 3 bases from V and 2 bases from J, leaving 14 bases between. The germline gives CDR1 SGDLS, CDR2 YYNGEE. The CDR3 nucleotides read TGTGCCAGCAGCGCCCCCCTCGCGGTAAACACCGGGGAGCTGTTTTTT. Translating it yields CASSAPLAVNTGELFF.

J is TRBJ2-7 and V is TRBV19; 9 bases agree with TRBD1. Losses at the gene ends were 8 bases for V and 6 bases for J; bases not matched to a gene: 11. The CDR3 totals 14 residues. The germline gives CDR1 LNHDA, CDR2 SQIVND (reference sequence). The CDR3 nucleotides are TGTGCCAGTGGGGGACAGGGTTCGGCGCGCGAGCAGTACTTC. The encoded protein is CASGGQGSAREQYF.

The genes are TRBV5-1 and TRBJ2-7; the match to TRBD2 covers 9 bases. This CDR3 has 15 amino acids. Trimming removed 4 bases from V and 2 bases from J; junction bases left unmatched: 7. Looked up from germline, CDR1 is SGHRS and CDR2 is YFSETQ. The CDR3 loop reads CASSPVTSGAYEQYF. Here the CDR3 DNA reads TGCGCCAGCAGCCCAGTGACTAGCGGAGCCTACGAGCAGTACTTC. The full variable domain, completed using reference TRBV5-1 and TRBJ2-7, is KAGVTQTPRYLIKTRGQQVTLSCSPISGHRSVSWYQQTPGQGLQFLFEYFSETQRNKGNFPGRFSGRQFSNSRSEMNVSTLELGDSALYLCASSPVTSGAYEQYFGPGTRLTVT.

The rearrangement joins TRBV4-2 to TRBJ2-7, with D possibly matching TRBD2 (6 bases). This CDR3 region has 14 residues. Germline V gene sequence: CDR1 LGHNA, CDR2 YNFKEQ. Trimming pared 1 base from V and 4 bases from J, leaving 11 bases between. This CDR3 reads CASSQVSGVYEQYF. In DNA form, the CDR3 reads TGTGCCAGCAGCCAAGTGTCGGGGGTGTACGAGCAGTACTTC.

In the case of this clone: Relative to the germline gene, one junction end is altered; a read error may explain this. CDR3 DNA sequence: TGTGCCAGCAGATTAGGGTCTAGCCCCACCGGGGAGCTGTTTTTT. Encoded protein: CASRLGSSPTGELFF. The gene calls are TRBV7-2 and TRBJ2-2; perhaps TRBD2 as D (5 bases). Germline CDR1 is SGHTA and CDR2 is FQGNSA. The CDR3 spans 15 residues.

V gene TRBV11-2 combines with J gene TRBJ2-7, with 7 nucleotides matching TRBD2. The CDR3 consists of 14 residues. Germline V lookup: CDR1 SGHAT, CDR2 FQNNGV. V was pared by 1 base and J by 2 bases, with 2 bases of the junction left unmatched. CDR3 nucleotide sequence: TGTGCCAGCAGCTTAGCGGGAGGAACCTACGAGCAGTACTTC. This gives the protein CASSLAGGTYEQYF.

This clone was seen a single time. This chain connects TRBV6-5 to TRBJ2-7; possible D gene TRBD2, 5 bases. Germline loops: CDR1 MNHEY, CDR2 SVGAGI. Trimming stripped 2 bases from V and 5 bases from J, with 10 bases between. The CDR3 loop spans 13 amino acids. CDR3 DNA sequence: TGTGCCAGCAGTTACAGGGAGCGTAACGAGCAGTACTTC. Translation gives CASSYRERNEQYF.

This clone occurred once. This chain connects TRBV4-2 to TRBJ1-2; 8 nucleotides align to TRBD1. Unmatched junction bases numbered 14, after V lost 4 bases and J lost 7 bases. Germline V gene lookup returns CDR1 LGHNA and CDR2 YNFKEQ. The CDR3 runs to 16 residues. CDR3 region: CASSPPGGDTGGGYTF. The DNA for the CDR3 is TGTGCCAGCAGCCCGCCAGGGGGCGATACTGGTGGTGGCTACACCTTC.

This sequence joins TRBV29-1 and TRBJ1-2; 8 positions agree with TRBD1. The CDR3 is 14 amino acids. V lost 7 bases, J lost 8 bases, and 15 bases stayed unmatched. CDR1 is SQVTM, CDR2 ANQGSEA, per germline. DNA of the CDR3: TGCAGCGCCCGAGAGTCGCAGACAGGGGTAGGCTACACCTTC. Amino acid sequence: CSARESQTGVGYTF.

This rearrangement joins TRBV21-1 to TRBJ2-1. TRBV21-1 is tagged as a pseudogene. The CDR3 spans 16 residues. This chain's CDR3 is CASSTLWTPLRNEQFF. The CDR3 nucleotides are TGTGCCAGCAGCACACTATGGACCCCTCTACGCAATGAGCAGTTCTTC.

The chain employs TRBV7-3 and TRBJ2-5, with TRBD2 as a possible D gene (6 bases). Trimming left V 2 bases short and J 2 bases short, with 6 bases between. In germline, CDR1 is SGHTA, CDR2 FQGTGA. The CDR3 has 13 amino acids. The CDR3 protein is CASSLGGQETQYF. The CDR3 region has the DNA TGTGCCAGCAGCTTAGGAGGGCAAGAGACCCAGTACTTC.

By share, this clone ranks as medium-sized (0.01 to 0.1%). The gene calls are TRBV19 and TRBJ2-2; D is undetermined. Trimming cost V 4 bases and J 7 bases, with 10 bases left between them. The CDR3 spans 13 residues. From germline, CDR1 is LNHDA and CDR2 SQIVND (reference sequence). This CDR3 reads CASSNRMVGELFF. CDR3 coding DNA: TGTGCCAGTAGTAATAGGATGGTCGGGGAGCTGTTTTTT.

The J gene is TRBJ2-2, the V gene TRBV27; TRBD2 is a possible D gene (6 bases). Germline loops: CDR1 MNHEY, CDR2 SMNVEV (reference sequence). The CDR3 consists of 14 residues. V was clipped by 7 bases and J by 1 base, with 10 bases between them. The CDR3 coding sequence is TGTGCCAGCAACTTGGGACTGAACACCGGGGAGCTGTTTTTT. Its translation is CASNLGLNTGELFF.

The V call is TRBV6-6, the J call TRBJ2-1; 10 bases are a match to TRBD1. Germline CDR1 and CDR2: MNHNY and SVGAGI (reference sequence). The V gene end was trimmed by 5 bases and the J gene end by 3 bases; junction bases not matched to a gene: 7. The length of the CDR3 is 16 residues. Here the CDR3 reads CASSQTWTGGYNEQFF. The CDR3 DNA follows: TGTGCCAGCAGTCAAACTTGGACAGGGGGCTACAATGAGCAGTTCTTC.

This chain uses TRBV14 with TRBJ2-7, with 12 bases aligning to TRBD2. The junction had 3 bases not matched to a gene; V was cut back by 1 base and J by 2 bases. CDR3 length: 16 residues. The germline V gene has CDR1 SGHDN and CDR2 FVKESK. The CDR3 DNA is TGTGCCAGCAGCCAAGGACTAGCGGGAGCAACCTACGAGCAGTACTTC. Protein product: CASSQGLAGATYEQYF.

V and J are TRBV6-6 and TRBJ1-4; a weak D match, TRBD1 (5 bases). V gave up 2 bases and J gave up 8 bases, with 12 bases separating them. The germline CDR1 and CDR2 sequences are MNHNY and SVGAGI (reference sequence). There are 14 residues in the CDR3. This chain's CDR3 is CASSYLGEGEKLFF. The DNA for the CDR3 is TGTGCCAGCAGTTACCTCGGGGAGGGGGAAAAACTGTTTTTT.

The gene calls are TRBV28 and TRBJ1-4; D is possibly TRBD1 (5 bases). In germline, CDR1 is MDHEN, CDR2 SYDVKM. V was shortened by 7 bases and J by 4 bases, with 16 bases between the two germline ends. The CDR3 runs to 15 residues. The CDR3 nucleotides read TGTGCCAGCACCATATCAGTGGGGCATAATGAAAAACTGTTTTTT. Translating gives CASTISVGHNEKLFF.

This clone has a single count. The chain has TRBV19 and TRBJ2-7; the D gene is possibly TRBD2 (5 bases). Germline V gene sequence: CDR1 LNHDA, CDR2 SQIVND (reference sequence). The CDR3 sequence is 12 residues long. The V and J ends lost 7 bases and 2 bases respectively, with 9 bases between them. CDR3 bases: TGTGCCAGTACGGGCGGGCCCTACGAGCAGTACTTC. This codes for CASTGGPYEQYF.

Comments on this clone: This same CDR3 is encoded by further DNA sequences in the sample. The genes are TRBV5-4 and TRBJ2-3, with 13 nucleotides matching TRBD2. Unmatched junction bases numbered 7, after V lost 4 bases and J lost 2 bases. The CDR3 has 17 amino acids. Germline V gene lookup returns CDR1 SGHNT and CDR2 YYREEE (reference sequence). CDR3 DNA: TGTGCCAGCAGCAACGCCGGGACTAGCGGGATCACAGATACGCAGTATTTT. Translation gives CASSNAGTSGITDTQYF. Variable domain in full (rest from reference TRBV5-4 and TRBJ2-3): ETGVTQSPTHLIKTRGQQVTLRCSSQSGHNTVSWYQQALGQGPQFIFQYYREEENGRGNFPPRFSGLQFPNYSSELNVNALELDDSALYLCASSNAGTSGITDTQYFGPGTRLTVL.

The J gene is TRBJ2-5, the V gene TRBV10-1; 11 bases agree with TRBD2. The CDR3 loop spans 16 amino acids. The V segment lost 0 bases and the J segment 4 bases; nucleotides outside the gene matches: 4. CDR1 and CDR2 from the germline V gene are WNHNN and SYGVQD (reference sequence). The DNA of the CDR3 is TGCGCCAGCAGTGAGTCAAGGCTAGCGGGAGGAGAGACCCAGTACTTC. Its translation is CASSESRLAGGETQYF.

The chain links TRBV6-5 to TRBJ1-2, with 10 bases lining up with TRBD1. Germline V CDR1 and CDR2: MNHEY, SVGAGI. With 8 bases clipped from V and 4 bases from J, the junction kept 10 bases outside the gene matches. This CDR3 has 15 amino acids. Here the CDR3 reads CASSQTGQGFYGYTF. CDR3 DNA: TGTGCCAGCTCCCAAACGGGACAGGGGTTCTATGGCTACACCTTC.

The chain combines TRBV6-5 with TRBJ1-2, with D unclear. V was shortened by 2 bases and J by 7 bases, with 11 bases between the two germline ends. CDR1 and CDR2 (germline): MNHEY, SVGAGI. This CDR3 has 13 amino acids. CDR3 nucleotides: TGTGCCAGCAGTTACGGAGAGGAAGCTGGCTACACCTTC. Its protein product is CASSYGEEAGYTF.

The chain links TRBV28 to TRBJ1-4, with 7 bases identical to TRBD1. Germline CDR1 MDHEN, CDR2 SYDVKM. The CDR3 has 14 residues. Trimming took 6 bases from V and 5 from J; bases not matched to a gene: 6. The CDR3, as DNA: TGTGCCAGCAGAACCGGGACAGCGAATGAAAAACTGTTTTTT. Translating gives CASRTGTANEKLFF.

The chain employs TRBV5-1 and TRBJ2-2; TRBD2 matches at 7 bases. The V segment lost 1 base and the J segment 0 bases; nucleotides outside the gene matches: 9. Germline loops: CDR1 SGHRS, CDR2 YFSETQ. The CDR3 length is 18 residues. In DNA form, the CDR3 reads TGCGCCAGCAGCTTGTATGATCGCGGGAGCGCGAACACCGGGGAGCTGTTTTTT. This translates into CASSLYDRGSANTGELFF.

This sequence joins TRBV5-4 and TRBJ1-1; D is possibly TRBD1 (5 bases). The germline V gene encodes CDR1 SGHNT and CDR2 YYREEE (reference sequence). Trimming took off 2 bases at V and 1 base at J, with 9 bases between the two ends. The CDR3 sequence is 14 residues long. DNA of the CDR3: TGTGCCAGCAGCTTTGAGGGGAAGAACACTGAAGCTTTCTTT. Translation gives CASSFEGKNTEAFF.